The T cell receptor (beta chain) under discussion was sequenced for a study of response to subunit inactivated influenza vaccine. Whole-study findings and limits: After each seasonal influenza vaccination, few new T cells are recruited, the authors suggested.

TCRdb redid the calling of the RT-PCR reads with MiXCR, one entry per CDR3 protein. The repertoire holds under 950,000 distinct CDR3 sequences, with about 20% as singletons. This clonotype has just a few counts. Its specificity is not known. Sequencing was performed on PBMCs from blood, taken 5 days after vaccination. The source is a man in his fifties or sixties who received an inactivated influenza vaccine.

DNA of the CDR3: TGTGCCAGCAGCCAAGAATCTAGCGGGACCGACAATGAGCAGTTCTTC. Protein sequence: CASSQESSGTDNEQFF. V and J are TRBV4-2 and TRBJ2-1; 9 bases match TRBD2. CDR3 length equals 16 residues. The V and J ends lost 0 bases and 5 bases, in that order; junction bases with no gene match: 5. CDR1 LGHNA and CDR2 YNFKEQ come from the germline V gene.